This T cell receptor (beta chain) was identified during a study of CD8+ T cells in alopecia areata. Study background: Tofacitinib administration to treated patients was oral, at 5 to 10 mg twice daily.

Noted treatment: oral pan-JAK inhibitor, 5-10 mg twice daily. Study observations and caveats: The study found higher clonality in lesional than normal scalp, especially in alopecia totalis/universalis. Persistence of many expanded lesional clones was seen in scalp and blood during tofacitinib.

A note on this clone: The antigen is undetermined.

Extraction and reverse transcription of RNA yielded cDNA as the sequencing template. Method: immunoSEQ multiplex PCR; TCRdb's copy keeps in-frame clones and lacks some. Counted here are roughly 220,000 clones, around two fifths occurring once; the ten biggest clones make up around 0.48%. The sample here was CD4+ T cells sorted from blood, taken at week 34, from a patient treated with tofacitinib. The TCR was taken from a human donor with alopecia areata.

The CDR3 coding sequence is TGTGCCAGCAGTCCACAGGGGGCCGGTGGCTACACCTTC. Translating it yields CASSPQGAGGYTF. The chain is built from TRBV6-5 and TRBJ1-2; 9 bases map to TRBD1. Germline V lookup: CDR1 MNHEY, CDR2 SVGAGI. The CDR3 is 13 amino acids. J was trimmed by 7 bases and V by 5 bases; bases with no gene match: 5.